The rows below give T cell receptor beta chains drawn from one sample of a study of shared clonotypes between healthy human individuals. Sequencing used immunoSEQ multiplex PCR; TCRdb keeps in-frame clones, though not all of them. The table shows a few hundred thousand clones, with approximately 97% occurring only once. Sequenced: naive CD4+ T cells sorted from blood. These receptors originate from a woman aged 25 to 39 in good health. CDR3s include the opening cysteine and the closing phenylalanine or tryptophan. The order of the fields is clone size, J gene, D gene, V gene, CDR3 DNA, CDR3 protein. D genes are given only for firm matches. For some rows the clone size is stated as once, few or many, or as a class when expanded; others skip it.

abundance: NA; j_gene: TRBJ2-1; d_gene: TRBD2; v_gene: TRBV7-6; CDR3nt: TGTGCCAGCAGCTTAGTATCGACTAGCGGGGGTTACAATGAGCAGTTCTTC; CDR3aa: CASSLVSTSGGYNEQFF
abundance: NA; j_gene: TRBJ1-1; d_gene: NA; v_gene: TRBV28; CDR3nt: TGTGCCAGCAGTTTATGGGGGACCCAAAGCCTGAACACTGAAGCTTTCTTT; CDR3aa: CASSLWGTQSLNTEAFF
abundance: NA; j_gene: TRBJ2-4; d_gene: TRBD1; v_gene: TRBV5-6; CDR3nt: TGTGCCAGCAGCTTGGTTCGGACAGGGAACAAAAACATTCAGTACTTC; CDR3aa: CASSLVRTGNKNIQYF
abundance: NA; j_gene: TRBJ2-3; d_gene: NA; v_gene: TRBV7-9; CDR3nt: TGTGCCAGCAGCCCAGGGGTACATAGCACAGATACGCAGTATTTT; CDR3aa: CASSPGVHSTDTQYF
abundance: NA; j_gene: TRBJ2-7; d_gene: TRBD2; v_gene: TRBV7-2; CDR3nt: TGTGCCAGCAGCTTAAAGTCTAGCGGGTCCCACGAGCAGTACTTC; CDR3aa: CASSLKSSGSHEQYF
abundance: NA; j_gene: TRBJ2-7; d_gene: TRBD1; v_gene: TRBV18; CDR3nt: TGTGCCAGCTCACCACCGGGACAGGGGGCTTACGAGCAGTACTTC; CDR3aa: CASSPPGQGAYEQYF
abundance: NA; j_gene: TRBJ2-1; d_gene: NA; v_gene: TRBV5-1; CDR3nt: TGCGCCAGCAGCTTGGCAGTTGAGTGGGGTGAGCAGTTCTTC; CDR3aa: CASSLAVEWGEQFF
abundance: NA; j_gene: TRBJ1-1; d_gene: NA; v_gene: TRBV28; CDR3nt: TGTGCCAGCAGCCAACACCAGAACACTGAAGCTTTCTTT; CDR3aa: CASSQHQNTEAFF
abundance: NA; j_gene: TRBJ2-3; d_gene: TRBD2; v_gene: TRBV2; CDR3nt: TGTGCCAGCAGTGAGTTTGGCGGGAGGTCTTCAGATACGCAGTATTTT; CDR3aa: CASSEFGGRSSDTQYF
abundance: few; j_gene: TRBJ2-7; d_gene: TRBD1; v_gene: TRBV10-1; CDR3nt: TGCGCCAGCAGTAGCGGTCAGGGGGCGAGTGAGCAGTACTTC; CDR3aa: CASSSGQGASEQYF
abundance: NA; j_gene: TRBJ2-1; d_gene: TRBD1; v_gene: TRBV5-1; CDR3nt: TGCGCCAGCAGCCCGGACAGGAGCTCCTACAATGAGCAGTTCTTC; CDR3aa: CASSPDRSSYNEQFF
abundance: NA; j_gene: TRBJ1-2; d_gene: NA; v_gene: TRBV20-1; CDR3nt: TGCAGTGCTAGAGAGGGCTATGGCTACACCTTC; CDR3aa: CSAREGYGYTF
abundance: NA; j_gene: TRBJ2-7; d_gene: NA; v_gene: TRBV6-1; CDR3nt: TGTGCCAGCAGTGAACCTAGTATCGGGTTGAGCGAGCAGTACTTC; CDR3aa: CASSEPSIGLSEQYF
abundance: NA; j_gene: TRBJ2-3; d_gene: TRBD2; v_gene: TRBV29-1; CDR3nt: TGCAGCGTTGTTCTAGCGGGACGATCTAGCACAGATACGCAGTATTTT; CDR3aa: CSVVLAGRSSTDTQYF
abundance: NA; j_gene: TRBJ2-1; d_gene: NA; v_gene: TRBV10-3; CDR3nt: TGTGCCATCAGTGCCCCAGGGGAGGGGTACAATGAGCAGTTCTTC; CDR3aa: CAISAPGEGYNEQFF
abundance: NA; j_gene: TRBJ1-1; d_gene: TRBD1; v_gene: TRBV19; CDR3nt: TGTGCCAGTAGTCTCGGGACAGGGGGCCAGGTTGGAGCTTTCTTT; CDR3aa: CASSLGTGGQVGAFF
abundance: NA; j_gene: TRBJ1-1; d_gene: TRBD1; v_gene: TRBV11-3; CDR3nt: TGTGCCAGCAGCTTAGGAGGGTCAGGGGGGAGGAACACTGAAGCTTTCTTT; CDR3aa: CASSLGGSGGRNTEAFF
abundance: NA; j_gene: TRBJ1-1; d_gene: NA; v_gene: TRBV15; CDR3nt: TGTGCCACCAGCCCAAGGGGCGGGAGGACTGAAGCTTTCTTT; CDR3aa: CATSPRGGRTEAFF
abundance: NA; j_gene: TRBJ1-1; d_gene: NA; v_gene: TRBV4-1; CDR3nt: TGCGCCAGCAGCCTCCACCTGAACACTGAAGCTTTCTTT; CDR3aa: CASSLHLNTEAFF
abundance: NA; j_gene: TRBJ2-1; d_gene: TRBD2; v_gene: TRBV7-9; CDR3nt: TGTGCCAGCAGCGCCCCAGCGGGAGGTAACAATGAGCAGTTCTTC; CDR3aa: CASSAPAGGNNEQFF
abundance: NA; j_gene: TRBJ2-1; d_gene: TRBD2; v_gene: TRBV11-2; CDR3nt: TGTGCCAGCAGTACCAGATTTTCCGGGGGGGTCCACAATGAGCAGTTCTTC; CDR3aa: CASSTRFSGGVHNEQFF
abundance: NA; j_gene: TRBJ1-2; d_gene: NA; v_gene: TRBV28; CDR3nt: TGTGCCAGCAGTTACAAACGAGGGTACGGCTACACCTTC; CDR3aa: CASSYKRGYGYTF
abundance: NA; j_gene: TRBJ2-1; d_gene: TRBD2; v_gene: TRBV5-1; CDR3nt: TGCGCCAGCAGCTCGACAATAGCGGGAGACAACAATGAGCAGTTCTTC; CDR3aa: CASSSTIAGDNNEQFF
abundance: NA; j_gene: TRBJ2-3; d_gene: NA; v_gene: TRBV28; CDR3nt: TGTGCCAGCAGCAATGGGGGGCGTACAGATACGCAGTATTTT; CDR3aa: CASSNGGRTDTQYF
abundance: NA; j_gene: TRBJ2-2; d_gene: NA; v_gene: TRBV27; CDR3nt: TGTGCCAGCAGTTTATGGGACCAACCGAACACCGGGGAGCTGTTTTTT; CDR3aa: CASSLWDQPNTGELFF
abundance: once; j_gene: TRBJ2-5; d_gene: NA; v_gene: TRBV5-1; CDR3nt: TGCGCCAGCCGAGGCTCGGCAGGTACCGAGACCCAGTACTTC; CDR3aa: CASRGSAGTETQYF
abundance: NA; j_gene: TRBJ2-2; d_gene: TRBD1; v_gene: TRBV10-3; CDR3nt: TGTGCCACGGGGACAGGGTCGAACACCGGGGAGCTGTTTTTT; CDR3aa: CATGTGSNTGELFF
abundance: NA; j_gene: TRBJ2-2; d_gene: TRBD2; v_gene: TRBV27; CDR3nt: TGTGCCAGCAGTACGAAGGGACTAGTCGGATTGCTGGTCGGGGAGCTGTTTTTT; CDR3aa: CASSTKGLVGLLVGELFF
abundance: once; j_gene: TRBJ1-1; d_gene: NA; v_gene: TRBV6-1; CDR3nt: TGTGCCAGCAGTTGGGACGGGAACACTGAAGCTTTCTTT; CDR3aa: CASSWDGNTEAFF
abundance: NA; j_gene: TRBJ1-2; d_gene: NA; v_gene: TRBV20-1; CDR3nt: TGCAGTGCTAGTAGGACGGATGGCTACACCTTC; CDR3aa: CSASRTDGYTF
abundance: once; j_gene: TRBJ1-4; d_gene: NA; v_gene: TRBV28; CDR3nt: TGTGCCAGCAGTTCCCCGGGGCCCAATGAAAAACTGTTTTTT; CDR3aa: CASSSPGPNEKLFF